Listed here is a single T cell receptor (beta chain). Source study methods: Quantification of nucleated cells was approximated via reference gene primer amplification. Sequencing was performed with immunoSEQ multiplex PCR; in TCRdb, only in-frame clones are kept and a portion is missing. That table gives V, J and clone size, and the DNA gave D and trimming. This repertoire shows over 100,000 clones, 84% found once; its top ten account for 26%. This record belongs to a study of blood T cell repertoires in COVID-19. Study context: There were acute and convalescent COVID-19 samples, and they came from the United States, Italy and Spain. T cells, B-cell-depleted T cells, or PBMCs supplied cDNA or gDNA.

The length of the CDR3 is 13 residues. Trimming stripped 5 bases from V and 5 bases from J, with 10 bases between. Germline assignment: CDR1 SGHNT and CDR2 YYREEE (reference sequence). Sequenced: peripheral blood. V gene TRBV5-4 combines with J gene TRBJ2-2, with D perhaps matching TRBD2 (5 bases). The TCR originated in a man between 60 and 70 years old with acute or convalescent COVID-19. The CDR3 region is CASRQTRTGELFF. CDR3 in DNA: TGTGCCAGCAGGCAAACTAGAACCGGGGAGCTGTTTTTT.